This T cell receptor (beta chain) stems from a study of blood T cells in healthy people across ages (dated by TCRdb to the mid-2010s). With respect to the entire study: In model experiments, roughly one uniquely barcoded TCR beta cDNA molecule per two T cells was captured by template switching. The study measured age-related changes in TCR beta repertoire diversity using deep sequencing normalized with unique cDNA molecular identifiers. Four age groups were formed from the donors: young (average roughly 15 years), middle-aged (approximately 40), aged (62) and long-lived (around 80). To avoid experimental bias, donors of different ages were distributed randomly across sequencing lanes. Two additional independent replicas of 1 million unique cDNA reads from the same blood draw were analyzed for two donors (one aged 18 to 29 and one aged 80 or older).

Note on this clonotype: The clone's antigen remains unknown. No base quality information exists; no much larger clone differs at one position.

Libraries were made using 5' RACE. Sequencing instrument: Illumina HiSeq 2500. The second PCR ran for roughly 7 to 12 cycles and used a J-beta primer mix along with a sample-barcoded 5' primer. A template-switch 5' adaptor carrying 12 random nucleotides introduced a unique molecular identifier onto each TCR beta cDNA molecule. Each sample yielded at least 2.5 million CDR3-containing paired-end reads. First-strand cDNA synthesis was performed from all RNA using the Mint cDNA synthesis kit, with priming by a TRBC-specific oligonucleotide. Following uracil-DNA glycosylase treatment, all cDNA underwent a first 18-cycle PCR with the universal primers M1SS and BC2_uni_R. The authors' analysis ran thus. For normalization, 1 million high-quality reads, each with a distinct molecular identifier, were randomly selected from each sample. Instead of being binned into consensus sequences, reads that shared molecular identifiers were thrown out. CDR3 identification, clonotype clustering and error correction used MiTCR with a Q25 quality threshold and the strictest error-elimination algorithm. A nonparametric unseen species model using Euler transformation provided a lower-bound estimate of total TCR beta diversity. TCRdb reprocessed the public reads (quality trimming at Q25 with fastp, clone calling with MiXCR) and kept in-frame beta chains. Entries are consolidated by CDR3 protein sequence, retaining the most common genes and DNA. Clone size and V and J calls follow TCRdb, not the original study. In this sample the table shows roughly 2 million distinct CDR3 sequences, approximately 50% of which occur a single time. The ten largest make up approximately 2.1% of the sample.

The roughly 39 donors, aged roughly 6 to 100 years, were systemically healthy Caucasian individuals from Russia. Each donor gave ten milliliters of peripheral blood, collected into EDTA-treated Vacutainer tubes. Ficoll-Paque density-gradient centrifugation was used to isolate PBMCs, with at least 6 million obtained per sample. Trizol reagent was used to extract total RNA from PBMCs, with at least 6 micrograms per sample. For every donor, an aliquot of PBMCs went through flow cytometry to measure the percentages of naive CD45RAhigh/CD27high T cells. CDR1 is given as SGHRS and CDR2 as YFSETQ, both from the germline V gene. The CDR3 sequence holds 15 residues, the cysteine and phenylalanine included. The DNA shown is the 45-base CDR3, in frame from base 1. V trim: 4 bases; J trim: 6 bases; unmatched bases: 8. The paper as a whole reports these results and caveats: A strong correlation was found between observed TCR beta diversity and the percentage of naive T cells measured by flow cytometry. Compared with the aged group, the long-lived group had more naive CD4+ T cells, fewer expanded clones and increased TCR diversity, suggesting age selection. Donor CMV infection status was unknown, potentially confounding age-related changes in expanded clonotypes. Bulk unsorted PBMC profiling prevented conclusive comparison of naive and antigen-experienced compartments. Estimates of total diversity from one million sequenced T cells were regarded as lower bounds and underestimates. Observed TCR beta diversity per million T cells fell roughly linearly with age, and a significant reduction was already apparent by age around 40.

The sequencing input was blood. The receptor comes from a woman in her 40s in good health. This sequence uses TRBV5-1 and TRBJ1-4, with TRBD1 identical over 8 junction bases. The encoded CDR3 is CASSTGQVGDEKLFF. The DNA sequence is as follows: TGCGCCAGCAGCACGGGACAGGTTGGGGATGAAAAACTGTTTTTT.